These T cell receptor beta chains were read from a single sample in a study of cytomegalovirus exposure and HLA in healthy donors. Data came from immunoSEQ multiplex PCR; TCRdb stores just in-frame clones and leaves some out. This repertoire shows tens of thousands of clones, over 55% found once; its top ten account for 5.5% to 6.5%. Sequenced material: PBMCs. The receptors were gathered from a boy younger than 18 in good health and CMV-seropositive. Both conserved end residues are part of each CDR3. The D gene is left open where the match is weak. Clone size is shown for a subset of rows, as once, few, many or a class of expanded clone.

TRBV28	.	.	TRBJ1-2	TGTGCCAGCAGTTTGGTGGAGGCAAACTATGGCTACACCTTC	CASSLVEANYGYTF
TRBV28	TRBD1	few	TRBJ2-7	TGTGCCAGCAGTTTATTAGGACAGGGGGCACGTAAAGACGAGCAGTACTTC	CASSLLGQGARKDEQYF
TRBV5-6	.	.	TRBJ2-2	TGTGCCAGCAGCTTGAGAACAACAGGTTGGACCGGGGAGCTGTTTTTT	CASSLRTTGWTGELFF
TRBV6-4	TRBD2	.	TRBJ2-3	TGTGCCAGCAGCCGGACTAGCGGGGACCTTTCTAGCACAGATACGCAGTATTTT	CASSRTSGDLSSTDTQYF
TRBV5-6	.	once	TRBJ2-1	TGTGCCAGCAGCCCGACTAGTTCCGAGGGGTTCTTC	CASSPTSSEGFF
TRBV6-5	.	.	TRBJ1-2	TGTGCCAGCAGTTCGACATACTATGGCTACACCTTC	CASSSTYYGYTF
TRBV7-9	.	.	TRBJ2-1	TGTGCCAGCAGCCCCATCCTACGTGGGAGTCGTTCGCCGAATGAGCAGTTCTTC	CASSPILRGSRSPNEQFF
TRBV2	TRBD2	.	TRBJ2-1	TGTGCCAGCAGCGCCAGCGGGAGGCTTGACAATGAGCAGTTCTTC	CASSASGRLDNEQFF
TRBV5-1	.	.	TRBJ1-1	TGCGCCAGCAGCTCAGAGCCCAGGGGAAACACTGAAGCTTTCTTT	CASSSEPRGNTEAFF
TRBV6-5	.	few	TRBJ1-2	TGTGCCAGTTGGGGACTCAGTGGAGGCTACACCTTC	CASWGLSGGYTF
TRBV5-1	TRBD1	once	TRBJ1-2	TGCGCCAGCAGCTTAGGGCAGGGGGCTTTCCCCTATGGCTACACCTTC	CASSLGQGAFPYGYTF
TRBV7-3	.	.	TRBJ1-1	TGTGCCAGCAGCGTATCGCAGGGCCGCACTGAAGCTTTCTTT	CASSVSQGRTEAFF
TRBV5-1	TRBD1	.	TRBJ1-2	TGCGCCAGCAGCTTGGCCCCGGGACAGGACGATGGCTACACCTTC	CASSLAPGQDDGYTF
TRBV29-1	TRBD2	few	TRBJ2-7	TGCAGCGTTGGTCTAGCGGGAGGCCGAAACTCCTACGAGCAGTACTTC	CSVGLAGGRNSYEQYF
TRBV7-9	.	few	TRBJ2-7	TGTGCCAGCAGCCCCACAGGGTTTCCCTACGAGCAGTACTTC	CASSPTGFPYEQYF
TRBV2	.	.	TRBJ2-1	TGTGCCAGCAGTGAAGGGCAGGGAGGCTACAATGAGCAGTTCTTC	CASSEGQGGYNEQFF
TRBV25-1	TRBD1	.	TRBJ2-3	TGTGCCAGCAGTGAAATCATAAGGACAGGTCTCGATACGCAGTATTTT	CASSEIIRTGLDTQYF
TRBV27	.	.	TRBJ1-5	TGTGCCAGCTCCCGGACACCTAATAGCAATCAGCCCCAGCATTTT	CASSRTPNSNQPQHF
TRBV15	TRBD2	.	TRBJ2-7	TGTGCCACTAGCCCTCGCGGGGGGAGGTACGAGCAGTACTTC	CATSPRGGRYEQYF
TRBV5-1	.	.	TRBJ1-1	TGCGCCAGCAGCTTGTGGGGGCTTGATACTGAAGCTTTCTTT	CASSLWGLDTEAFF
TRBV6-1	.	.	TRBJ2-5	TGTGCCAGCTCCCAAGACAGGACACAAGAGACCCAGTACTTC	CASSQDRTQETQYF
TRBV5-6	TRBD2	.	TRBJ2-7	TGTGCCAGCAGCCAATGGACTAGCGGGGAATCCTACGAGCAGTACTTC	CASSQWTSGESYEQYF
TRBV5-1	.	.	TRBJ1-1	TGCGCCAGCAGCACCAACGGGAACACTGAAGCTTTCTTT	CASSTNGNTEAFF
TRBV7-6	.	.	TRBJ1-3	TGTGCCAGCCGATCAGGCCCCTCTGGAAACACCATATATTTT	CASRSGPSGNTIYF
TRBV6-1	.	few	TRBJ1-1	TGTGCCAGCACTACCGGGGTCAGCTTGAACACTGAAGCTTTCTTT	CASTTGVSLNTEAFF
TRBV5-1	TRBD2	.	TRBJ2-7	TGCGCCAGCAGCTTCGCGGGGGGGAGAGACTACGAGCAGTACTTC	CASSFAGGRDYEQYF
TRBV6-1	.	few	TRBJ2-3	TGTGCCAGCAGTGATCTCAGAGACGGGAGATCAACAGATACGCAGTATTTT	CASSDLRDGRSTDTQYF
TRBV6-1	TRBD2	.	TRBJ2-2	TGTGCCGTTAGCGGGAGCCTTAACACCGGGGAGCTGTTTTTT	CAVSGSLNTGELFF
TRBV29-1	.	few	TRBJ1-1	TGCAGCGGTCACAGGGCTAACACTGAAGCTTTCTTT	CSGHRANTEAFF